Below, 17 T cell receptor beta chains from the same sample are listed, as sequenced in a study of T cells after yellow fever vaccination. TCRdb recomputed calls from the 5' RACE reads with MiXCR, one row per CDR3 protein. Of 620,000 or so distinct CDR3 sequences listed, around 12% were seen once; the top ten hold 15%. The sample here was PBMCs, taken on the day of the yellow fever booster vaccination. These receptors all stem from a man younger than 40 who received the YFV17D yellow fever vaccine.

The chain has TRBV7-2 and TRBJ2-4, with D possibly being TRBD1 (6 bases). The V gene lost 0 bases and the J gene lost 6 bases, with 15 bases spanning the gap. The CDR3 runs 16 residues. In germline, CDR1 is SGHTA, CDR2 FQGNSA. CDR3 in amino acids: CASSLALGGSRNIQYF. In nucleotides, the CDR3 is TGTGCCAGCAGCTTAGCGTTAGGGGGTTCGCGAAACATTCAGTACTTC.

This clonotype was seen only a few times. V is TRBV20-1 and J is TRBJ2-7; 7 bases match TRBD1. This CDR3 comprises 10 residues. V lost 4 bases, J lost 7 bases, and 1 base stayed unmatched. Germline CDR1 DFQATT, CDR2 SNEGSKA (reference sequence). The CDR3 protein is CSAKQGEQYF. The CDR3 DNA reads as TGCAGTGCTAAACAGGGGGAGCAGTACTTC.

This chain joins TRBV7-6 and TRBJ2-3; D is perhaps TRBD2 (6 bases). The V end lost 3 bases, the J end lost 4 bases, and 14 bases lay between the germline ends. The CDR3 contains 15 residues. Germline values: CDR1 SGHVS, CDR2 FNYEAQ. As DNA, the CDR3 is TGTGCCAGCAGCTTCGGGACTCCCCCGGCAGATACGCAGTATTTT. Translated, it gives CASSFGTPPADTQYF. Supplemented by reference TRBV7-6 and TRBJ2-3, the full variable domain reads GAGVSQSPRYKVTKRGQDVALRCDPISGHVSLYWYRQALGQGPEFLTYFNYEAQQDKSGLPNDRFSAERPEGSISTLTIQRTEQRDSAMYRCASSFGTPPADTQYFGPGTRLTVL.

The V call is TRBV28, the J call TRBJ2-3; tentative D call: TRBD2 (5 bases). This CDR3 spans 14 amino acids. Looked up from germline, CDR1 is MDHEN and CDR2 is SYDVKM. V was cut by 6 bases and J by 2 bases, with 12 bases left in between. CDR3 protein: CASSLRGPTDTQYF. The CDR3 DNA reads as TGTGCCAGCAGCCTCAGAGGGCCCACAGATACGCAGTATTTT.

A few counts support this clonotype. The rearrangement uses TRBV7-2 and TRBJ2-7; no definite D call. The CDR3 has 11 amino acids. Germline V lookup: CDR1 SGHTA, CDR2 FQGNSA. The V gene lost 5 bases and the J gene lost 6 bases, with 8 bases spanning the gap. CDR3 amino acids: CASSPAVEQYF. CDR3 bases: TGTGCCAGCAGCCCTGCGGTCGAGCAGTACTTC. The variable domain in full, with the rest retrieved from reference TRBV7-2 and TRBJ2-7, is GAGVSQSPSNKVTEKGKDVELRCDPISGHTALYWYRQSLGQGLEFLIYFQGNSAPDKSGLPSDRFSAERTGGSVSTLTIQRTQQEDSAVYLCASSPAVEQYFGPGTRLTVT.

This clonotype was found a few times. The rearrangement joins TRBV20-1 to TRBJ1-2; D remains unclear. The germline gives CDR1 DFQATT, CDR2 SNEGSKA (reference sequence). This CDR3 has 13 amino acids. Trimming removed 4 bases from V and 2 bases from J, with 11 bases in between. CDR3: CSANRGSNYGYTF. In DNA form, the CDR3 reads TGCAGTGCTAATAGAGGCAGCAACTATGGCTACACCTTC.

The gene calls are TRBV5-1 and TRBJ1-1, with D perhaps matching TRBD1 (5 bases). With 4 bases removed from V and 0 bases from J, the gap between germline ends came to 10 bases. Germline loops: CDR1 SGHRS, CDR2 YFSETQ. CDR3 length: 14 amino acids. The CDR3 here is CASSGGEMNTEAFF. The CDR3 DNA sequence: TGCGCCAGCAGCGGGGGGGAGATGAACACTGAAGCTTTCTTT. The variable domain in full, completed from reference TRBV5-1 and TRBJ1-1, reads KAGVTQTPRYLIKTRGQQVTLSCSPISGHRSVSWYQQTPGQGLQFLFEYFSETQRNKGNFPGRFSGRQFSNSRSEMNVSTLELGDSALYLCASSGGEMNTEAFFGQGTRLTVV.

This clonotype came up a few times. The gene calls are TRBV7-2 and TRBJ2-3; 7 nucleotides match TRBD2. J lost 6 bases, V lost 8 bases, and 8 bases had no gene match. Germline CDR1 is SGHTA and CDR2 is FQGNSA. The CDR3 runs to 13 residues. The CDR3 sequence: CASGGRASDTQYF. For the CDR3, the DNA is TGTGCCAGCGGGGGGAGGGCCTCCGATACGCAGTATTTT.

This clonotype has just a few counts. CDR3 loop: CASSPPTAGAKNIQYF. DNA of the CDR3: TGTGCCAGCAGTCCCCCAACAGCCGGAGCCAAAAACATTCAGTACTTC. The genes are TRBV6-2 or TRBV6-3 and TRBJ2-4; D gene ambiguous. The CDR3 spans 16 residues. CDR1 is MNHEY, CDR2 SVGEGT, per germline. V shed 5 bases and J shed 0 bases, with 14 bases lying between them.

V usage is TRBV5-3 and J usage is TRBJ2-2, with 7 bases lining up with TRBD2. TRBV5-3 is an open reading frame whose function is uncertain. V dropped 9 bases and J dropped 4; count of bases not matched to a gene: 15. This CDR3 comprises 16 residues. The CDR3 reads CAMGPGRQGGTGELFF. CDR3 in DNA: TGTGCCATGGGCCCCGGGAGGCAGGGCGGCACCGGGGAGCTGTTTTTT.

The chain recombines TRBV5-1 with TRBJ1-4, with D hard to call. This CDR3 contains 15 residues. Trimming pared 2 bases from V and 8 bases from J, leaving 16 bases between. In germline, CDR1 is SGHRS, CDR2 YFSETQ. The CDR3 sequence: CASSLDNIGEEKLFF. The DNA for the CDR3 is TGCGCCAGCAGCTTAGACAACATAGGCGAGGAAAAACTGTTTTTT.

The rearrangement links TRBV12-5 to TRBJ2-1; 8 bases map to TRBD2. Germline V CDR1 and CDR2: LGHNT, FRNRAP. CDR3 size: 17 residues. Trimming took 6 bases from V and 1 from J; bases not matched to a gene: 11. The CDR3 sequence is CASGPLTSGLSYNEQFF. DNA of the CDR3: TGTGCTAGTGGCCCCCTTACTAGCGGCCTATCCTACAATGAGCAGTTCTTC.

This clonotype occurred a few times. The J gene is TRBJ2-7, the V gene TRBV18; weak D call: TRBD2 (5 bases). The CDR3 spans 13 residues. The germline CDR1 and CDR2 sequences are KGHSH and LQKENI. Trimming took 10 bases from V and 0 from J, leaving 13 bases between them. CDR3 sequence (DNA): TGTGCCACAGCGGCGGACCGCTCCTACGAGCAGTACTTC. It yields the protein CATAADRSYEQYF.

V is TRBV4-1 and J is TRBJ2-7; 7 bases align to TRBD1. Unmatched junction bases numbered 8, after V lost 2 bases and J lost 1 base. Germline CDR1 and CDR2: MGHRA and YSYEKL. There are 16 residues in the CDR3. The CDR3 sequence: CASSQNPGQSSYEQYF. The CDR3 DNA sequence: TGCGCCAGCAGCCAAAACCCGGGACAGTCTTCCTACGAGCAGTACTTC.

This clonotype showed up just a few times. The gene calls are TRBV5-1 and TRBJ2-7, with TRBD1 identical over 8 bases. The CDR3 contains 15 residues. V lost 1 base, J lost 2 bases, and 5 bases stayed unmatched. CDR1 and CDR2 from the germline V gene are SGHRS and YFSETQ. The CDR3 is CASSLNLDRAYEQYF. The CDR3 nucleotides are TGCGCCAGCAGCTTGAACCTGGACAGGGCCTACGAGCAGTACTTC.

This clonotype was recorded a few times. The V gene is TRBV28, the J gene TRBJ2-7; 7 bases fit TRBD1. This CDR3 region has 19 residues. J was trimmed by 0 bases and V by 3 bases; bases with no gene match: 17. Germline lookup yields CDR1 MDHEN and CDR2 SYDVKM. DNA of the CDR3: TGTGCCAGCAGTTTCCTCTTTCGCGTGGGGACAGTGAGCTCCTACGAGCAGTACTTC. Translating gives CASSFLFRVGTVSSYEQYF.

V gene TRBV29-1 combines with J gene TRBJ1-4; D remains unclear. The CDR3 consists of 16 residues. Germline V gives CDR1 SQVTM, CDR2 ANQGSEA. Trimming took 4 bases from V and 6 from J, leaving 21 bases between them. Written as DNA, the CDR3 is TGCAGCGTTGTCCCCGTTGGTGAGGGTGTCGATGAAAAACTGTTTTTT. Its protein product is CSVVPVGEGVDEKLFF.